The 12 T cell receptor beta chains in this list originate from one sample, sequenced in a study of blood T cell repertoires in COVID-19. TCRdb's table, derived via immunoSEQ multiplex PCR, lists solely in-frame clones and lacks some. The data show 50,000 to 85,000 clones, around 82% seen once. Sequenced material: peripheral blood. These TCRs come from a man aged 60 to 69 with acute or convalescent COVID-19.

This clone appeared a single time. The chain recombines TRBV2 with TRBJ1-1; D is undetermined. The CDR3 loop spans 14 amino acids. CDR1 and CDR2 (germline): SNHLY, FYNNEI. V gave up 6 bases and J gave up 4 bases, with 15 bases separating them. The CDR3 loop is CASSLNPGGTEAFF. The CDR3 DNA follows: TGTGCCAGCAGCCTGAATCCGGGAGGCACTGAAGCTTTCTTT.

The chain has TRBV5-4 and TRBJ2-2; perhaps TRBD1 as D (6 bases). The V end was cut by 7 bases, the J end by 0 bases, with 13 bases between. Per germline, CDR1 SGHNT and CDR2 YYREEE (reference sequence). The CDR3 is made up of 15 amino acids. The CDR3 protein is CASHDRFPNTGELFF. Here the CDR3 DNA reads TGTGCCAGCCATGACAGGTTCCCGAACACCGGGGAGCTGTTTTTT.

This chain joins TRBV5-8 and TRBJ2-7; D may be TRBD2 (6 bases). V was shortened by 2 bases and J by 4 bases, with 10 bases between the two germline ends. Per germline, CDR1 SGHTS and CDR2 YDEGEE. The CDR3 runs to 13 residues. The CDR3 region is CASSFLGGYEQYF. As DNA, the CDR3 is TGTGCCAGCAGCTTTCTCGGGGGATACGAGCAGTACTTC.

The chain carries TRBV4-3 and TRBJ1-2; D not resolved. The CDR3 sequence is 13 residues long. The V end was cut by 4 bases, the J end by 2 bases, with 8 bases between. Germline lookup yields CDR1 LGHNA and CDR2 YSLEER. The CDR3 is CASSPAGNYGYTF. CDR3 DNA sequence: TGCGCCAGCAGCCCGGCGGGCAACTATGGCTACACCTTC.

The rearrangement uses TRBV19 and TRBJ1-4; 11 positions match TRBD1. The CDR3 is 16 amino acids. With V trimmed by 11 bases and J by 4 bases, 12 bases remained unmatched. Per germline, CDR1 LNHDA and CDR2 SQIVND (reference sequence). CDR3 sequence: CASKLGQGGHNEKLFF. The CDR3 DNA is TGTGCCTCAAAACTGGGACAGGGGGGCCATAATGAAAAACTGTTTTTT.

This chain joins TRBV2 and TRBJ1-2; 9 nucleotides agree with TRBD1. The CDR3 sequence is 15 residues long. With V trimmed by 7 bases and J by 8 bases, 14 bases remained unmatched. Germline lookup yields CDR1 SNHLY and CDR2 FYNNEI. The CDR3 loop is CASNPGQGVWGGYTF. The DNA for the CDR3 is TGTGCCAGCAATCCGGGACAGGGTGTTTGGGGGGGCTACACCTTC.

V is TRBV7-9 and J is TRBJ2-1, with 8 bases aligning to TRBD1. The CDR3 consists of 12 residues. Germline V gene data show CDR1 as SEHNR and CDR2 as FQNEAQ (reference sequence). V dropped 2 bases and J dropped 15; count of bases not matched to a gene: 6. CDR3 region: CASSLRQGAVFF. The CDR3 DNA sequence: TGTGCCAGCAGCTTAAGGCAGGGGGCGGTGTTCTTC.

The rearrangement uses TRBV18 and TRBJ2-6; no clear D. V dropped 3 bases and J dropped 0 bases, with 9 bases sitting between them. The CDR3 contains 16 residues. CDR1 and CDR2 from the germline V gene are KGHSH and LQKENI. The CDR3 spells CASSPSHSSGANVLTF. The CDR3 DNA sequence: TGTGCCAGCTCACCTTCTCATAGCTCTGGGGCCAACGTCCTGACTTTC. Together with reference TRBV18 and TRBJ2-6, the CDR3 gives the full variable domain: NAGVMQNPRHLVRRRGQEARLRCSPMKGHSHVYWYRQLPEEGLKFMVYLQKENIIDESGMPKERFSAEFPKEGPSILRIQQVVRGDSAAYFCASSPSHSSGANVLTFGAGSRLTVL.

The V gene is TRBV7-9, the J gene TRBJ1-1, with 8 bases fitting TRBD1. The length of the CDR3 is 15 residues. Per germline, CDR1 SEHNR and CDR2 FQNEAQ (reference sequence). V was clipped by 4 bases and J by 2 bases; unmatched bases: 6. The CDR3 sequence is CASSSRQGFNTEAFF. The CDR3 coding sequence is TGTGCCAGCAGCTCAAGACAGGGGTTCAACACTGAAGCTTTCTTT.

J is TRBJ1-5 and V is TRBV27; the D gene is possibly TRBD1 (6 bases). The CDR3 runs to 18 residues. Trimming pared 7 bases from V and 0 bases from J, leaving 22 bases between. Germline V gene lookup returns CDR1 MNHEY and CDR2 SMNVEV (reference sequence). CDR3 amino acids: CASKSGLSGQYSNQPQHF. The DNA of the CDR3 is TGTGCCAGCAAAAGCGGATTGAGTGGACAGTATAGCAATCAGCCCCAGCATTTT.

The V call is TRBV27, the J call TRBJ1-6; D might be TRBD1 (6 bases). The CDR3 is 18 amino acids. Germline CDR1 is MNHEY and CDR2 is SMNVEV (reference sequence). Trimming removed 7 bases from V and 0 bases from J, with 19 bases in between. CDR3 nucleotides: TGTGCCAGCACCTCCGCAGGGGCCCACAGCTCCTATAATTCACCCCTCCACTTT. Its protein product is CASTSAGAHSSYNSPLHF.

The chain links TRBV4-1 to TRBJ1-6; 7 nucleotides agree with TRBD1. Unmatched junction bases numbered 6, after V lost 0 bases and J lost 7 bases. The V gene's germline CDR1 is MGHRA and CDR2 YSYEKL. The CDR3 runs to 16 residues. The CDR3 sequence: CASSQDLPGGNSPLHF. The CDR3 DNA follows: TGCGCCAGCAGCCAAGATCTGCCAGGGGGGAATTCACCCCTCCACTTT.